The clone carrying this TCR beta chain appeared once. Clones were sequenced by immunoSEQ multiplex PCR, and TCRdb holds only the in-frame ones, with some missing. The sample records some 120,000 clones, 75% to 90% being singletons. This sample is part of a study of PD-L1 blockade in urothelial cancer. Study-wide background: Blood was evaluated 3 weeks (second dose) and 6 weeks after therapy began.

After removal of 4 bases from V and 6 bases from J, the junction contained 13 bases not matched to a gene. Germline V CDR1 and CDR2: SGDLS, YYNGEE. The CDR3 totals 17 residues. Stated time point: peripheral blood 6 weeks after treatment start. The clonotype was recovered from a man aged 60 to 69 with urothelial cancer. The sample in question was PBMCs, obtained around atezolizumab (anti-PD-L1) treatment. The J gene is TRBJ2-2, the V gene TRBV9; 9 nucleotides align to TRBD1. CDR3: CASSPPTGTGRAGELFF. DNA for the CDR3: TGTGCCAGCAGCCCCCCCACCGGGACAGGGCGGGCCGGGGAGCTGTTTTTT.